Listed below are T cell receptor beta chains from one sample, sequenced in a study of blood T cells in healthy people across ages. TCRdb analysed the 5' RACE reads with MiXCR anew, one entry per CDR3 protein. The sample has some 700,000 distinct CDR3 sequences; 22% are singletons. Material for sequencing was blood. The receptors were gathered from a man between 70 and 80 years old in good health. Each CDR3 is given with its conserved first and last residue. A D gene is named only where the DNA matches it firmly. The size field is filled for only some rows; it gives once, few, many or a size class.

D gene	J gene	clone size	V gene	CDR3 protein	CDR3 DNA
TRBD1	TRBJ2-3	-	TRBV9	CASSVGGRGHGDTQYF	TGTGCCAGCAGCGTAGGAGGCAGGGGGCATGGAGATACGCAGTATTTT
-	TRBJ2-5	-	TRBV21-1	CASSKGGTIQYF	TGTGCCAGCAGCAAGGGCGGGACTATTCAGTACTTC
-	TRBJ2-4	many	TRBV9	CASSAAWGFQNIQYF	TGTGCCAGCAGCGCGGCGTGGGGGTTCCAAAACATTCAGTACTTC
-	TRBJ2-1	few	TRBV4-3	CASSQDGVGNDEQFF	TGCGCCAGCAGCCAAGATGGAGTGGGGAACGATGAGCAGTTCTTC
-	TRBJ1-4	-	TRBV25-1	CASSKTALNEKLFF	TGTGCCAGCAGTAAGACAGCCCTTAATGAAAAACTGTTTTTT
-	TRBJ2-1	-	TRBV18	CAGSPIGAYNEQFF	TGTGCCGGCTCACCTATCGGGGCGTACAATGAGCAGTTCTTC
-	TRBJ2-7	few	TRBV12-3/TRBV12-4	CASSLLVYEQYF	TGTGCCAGCAGTTTACTGGTGTACGAGCAGTACTTC
-	TRBJ1-1	many	TRBV3-1	CASSSHTATEAFF	TGTGCCAGCAGCTCCCACACTGCCACTGAAGCTTTCTTT
TRBD1	TRBJ2-5	once	TRBV6-1	CASSERGQGRQTQYF	TGTGCCAGCAGTGAAAGGGGACAGGGGAGACAGACCCAGTACTTC
TRBD1	TRBJ2-1	many	TRBV14	CASSQQGNEQFF	TGCGCCAGCAGCCAACAGGGGAATGAGCAGTTCTTC
TRBD2	TRBJ2-4	-	TRBV6-1	CASSDAGLPKNIQYF	TGTGCCAGCAGTGACGCGGGACTACCTAAAAACATTCAGTACTTC
-	TRBJ2-5	-	TRBV6-1	CASSAGVSEETQYF	TGTGCCAGTTCTGCTGGGGTGTCGGAAGAGACCCAGTACTTC
TRBD2	TRBJ2-3	few	TRBV24-1	CATSPSGRAKDTQYF	TGTGCCACCAGTCCTAGCGGGAGGGCCAAAGATACGCAGTATTTT
-	TRBJ1-1	-	TRBV5-5	CASSPPRKDMNTEAFF	TGTGCCAGCAGCCCGCCCAGGAAAGATATGAACACTGAAGCTTTCTTT
TRBD1	TRBJ1-2	few	TRBV7-2	CASSVTGAANYGYTF	TGTGCCAGCAGCGTGACAGGGGCGGCTAACTATGGCTACACCTTC
-	TRBJ2-3	few	TRBV29-1	CSVEDKTDAQYF	TGCAGCGTTGAAGATAAGACAGATGCGCAGTATTTT
TRBD1	TRBJ1-2	few	TRBV20-1	CSASTGNYGYTF	TGCAGTGCCTCGACAGGGAACTATGGCTACACCTTC
-	TRBJ1-2	-	TRBV3-1	CASSQTGDGGGYTF	TGTGCCAGCAGCCAGACCGGGGACGGTGGTGGCTACACCTTC
TRBD1	TRBJ1-2	few	TRBV20-1	CSARSIGTGRGDYGYTF	TGCAGTGCTAGATCTATCGGGACAGGGAGGGGAGACTATGGCTACACCTTC
-	TRBJ2-3	-	TRBV20-1	CSARSRLSTDTQYF	TGCAGTGCTAGAAGTCGGCTAAGCACAGATACGCAGTATTTT
TRBD2	TRBJ2-3	few	TRBV5-1	CASSLGTSGFSTDTQYF	TGCGCCAGCAGCTTGGGGACTAGCGGATTTAGCACAGATACGCAGTATTTT
-	TRBJ1-2	few	TRBV18	CASSPLAGHGYTF	TGTGCCAGCTCACCATTGGCAGGGCATGGCTACACCTTC
-	TRBJ2-6	-	TRBV18	CASSPTVPSGANVLTF	TGTGCCAGCTCCCCAACGGTCCCCTCTGGGGCCAACGTCCTGACTTTC
TRBD1	TRBJ2-1	few	TRBV7-8	CASSLEDRGHYNEQFF	TGTGCCAGCAGCTTAGAGGACAGGGGCCATTACAATGAGCAGTTCTTC
-	TRBJ2-6	-	TRBV5-1	CASSLVREIGANVLTF	TGCGCCAGCAGCTTGGTTCGGGAAATAGGGGCCAACGTCCTGACTTTC
-	TRBJ1-4	-	TRBV12-3/TRBV12-4	CASSVSELFGEKLFF	TGTGCCAGCAGCGTATCCGAGTTATTTGGTGAAAAACTGTTTTTT
TRBD1	TRBJ2-1	few	TRBV9	CASSVGTGRNNEQFF	TGTGCCAGCAGCGTAGGGACAGGGAGGAACAATGAGCAGTTCTTC
TRBD1	TRBJ2-5	-	TRBV27	CASKDRLVETQYF	TGTGCCAGCAAGGACAGGTTGGTCGAGACCCAGTACTTC